The 5 T cell receptor beta chains in this list originate from one sample, sequenced in a study of T cells in Graves' hyperthyroidism and ophthalmopathy. Amplification of TCR beta CDR3 regions used RNA as the template. TCR CDR3 regions were first amplified by RT-PCR with HTBI primers. TCRdb reprocessed the multiplex PCR reads with MiXCR, giving one entry per CDR3 protein. The sample consists of about half a million distinct CDR3 sequences, roughly 21% of them appearing once. Sequenced sample: blood. The receptors here all came from a man aged 40-50 years with Graves' ophthalmopathy.

The chain employs TRBV9 and TRBJ2-2, with 7 bases that match TRBD1. This CDR3 comprises 15 residues. V lost 3 bases to trimming and J lost 6 bases; unmatched junction nucleotides: 8. Per the germline V gene, CDR1 is SGDLS and CDR2 is YYNGEE. Here the CDR3 reads CASSGDSTLAGELFF. The CDR3 coding sequence is TGTGCCAGCAGCGGGGACAGCACCTTGGCCGGGGAGCTGTTTTTT.

This clonotype occurred many times. The chain has TRBV28 and TRBJ2-7, with D tentatively TRBD2 (6 bases). Trimming took off 3 bases at V and 0 bases at J, with 15 bases between the two ends. Germline V gene sequence: CDR1 MDHEN, CDR2 SYDVKM. The CDR3 sequence is 16 residues long. The CDR3 sequence: CASSFGGRQTSYEQYF. The CDR3 DNA reads TGTGCCAGCAGTTTTGGGGGGAGACAGACCTCCTACGAGCAGTACTTC.

The table lists this clonotype with many counts. The chain recombines TRBV12-3 or TRBV12-4 with TRBJ2-5; maybe TRBD1 (6 bases). The CDR3 spans 15 residues. Trimming left V 6 bases short and J 4 bases short, with 18 bases between. In nucleotides, the CDR3 is TGTGCCAGCAGGATGACATCGGTCAGGGGAGAGACCCAGTACTTC. The encoded protein is CASRMTSVRGETQYF.

This clonotype was found many times. This sequence joins TRBV20-1 and TRBJ1-1, with 8 bases aligning to TRBD1. Germline CDR1 and CDR2: DFQATT and SNEGSKA (reference sequence). After removal of 0 bases from V and 4 bases from J, the junction contained 4 bases not matched to a gene. This CDR3 has 14 amino acids. The CDR3, as DNA: TGCAGTGCTAGAGATGTACAGGGGGGCACTGAAGCTTTCTTT. Its translation is CSARDVQGGTEAFF.

The V gene is TRBV6-1, the J gene TRBJ2-3, with D possibly being TRBD1 (6 bases). The CDR3 loop spans 16 amino acids. Between the trimmed V and J ends, which lost 7 bases and 1 base, there was a span of 18 bases. Germline CDR1 reads MNHNS; CDR2 reads SASEGT. CDR3 region: CASIKRQARGTDTQYF. CDR3 nucleotide sequence: TGTGCCAGCATTAAAAGACAGGCCAGAGGCACAGATACGCAGTATTTT.